This entry lists 11 T cell receptor beta chains sequenced from one sample in a study of blood T cell repertoires in COVID-19. Some clones are missing from TCRdb's copy, which holds only in-frame ones; the method was immunoSEQ multiplex PCR. The sample holds some 200,000 clones; around four fifths are singletons and the top ten take 0.9% to 0.95%. The sequenced sample consisted of peripheral blood. The receptors come from a man aged 55 to 70 with COVID-19, enrolled during active disease.

This chain uses TRBV6-6 with TRBJ2-1; 9 bases agree with TRBD1. This CDR3 contains 15 residues. J was trimmed by 4 bases and V by 2 bases; bases with no gene match: 3. Germline V CDR1 and CDR2: MNHNY, SVGAGI (reference sequence). CDR3 sequence: CASSYGTGQYNEQFF. CDR3 in DNA: TGTGCCAGCAGTTACGGGACAGGGCAATACAATGAGCAGTTCTTC.

J is TRBJ1-2 and V is TRBV18; maybe TRBD1 (5 bases). V shed 0 bases and J shed 2 bases, with 10 bases lying between them. Germline CDR1 and CDR2: KGHSH and LQKENI. This CDR3 has 15 residues. CDR3 region: CASSPPPGRNYGYTF. Written as DNA, the CDR3 is TGTGCCAGCTCACCACCGCCAGGGCGCAACTATGGCTACACCTTC.

The gene calls are TRBV7-2 and TRBJ1-1; D remains unclear. Germline V gives CDR1 SGHTA, CDR2 FQGNSA. Trimming removed 0 bases from V and 1 base from J, with 9 bases in between. This CDR3 region has 15 residues. CDR3 in amino acids: CASSLAPGTNTEAFF. The CDR3, as DNA: TGTGCCAGCAGCTTAGCGCCGGGTACGAACACTGAAGCTTTCTTT.

The chain links TRBV5-1 to TRBJ1-1; possible D gene TRBD1, 5 bases. The V gene's germline CDR1 is SGHRS and CDR2 YFSETQ. V was clipped by 4 bases and J by 1 base, with 14 bases between them. CDR3 size: 15 residues. The CDR3 bases are TGCGCCAGCAGCAGCAGCAGGGTGAGGAACACTGAAGCTTTCTTT. Protein: CASSSSRVRNTEAFF. Using reference TRBV5-1 and TRBJ1-1 for the parts outside the CDR3, the full variable domain is KAGVTQTPRYLIKTRGQQVTLSCSPISGHRSVSWYQQTPGQGLQFLFEYFSETQRNKGNFPGRFSGRQFSNSRSEMNVSTLELGDSALYLCASSSSRVRNTEAFFGQGTRLTVV.

The chain carries TRBV5-1 and TRBJ2-6; D not certain. The CDR3 is 15 amino acids. V lost 0 bases, J lost 4 bases, and 8 bases lay in between. Germline V lookup: CDR1 SGHRS, CDR2 YFSETQ. The CDR3 DNA sequence: TGCGCCAGCAGCTTGGGGGCTCCGGGGGCCAACGTCCTGACTTTC. Translated: CASSLGAPGANVLTF.

The CDR3 region has the DNA TGTGCCAGCAGCTCAGGGGGCTCTGGAAACACCATATATTTT. Protein sequence: CASSSGGSGNTIYF. The V and J genes are TRBV27 and TRBJ1-3; 7 bases line up with TRBD1. Germline V CDR1 and CDR2: MNHEY, SMNVEV (reference sequence). V trimming: 6 bases; J trimming: 0 bases; junction bases outside the gene matches: 2. The CDR3 covers 14 residues.

This sequence joins TRBV6-2 or TRBV6-3 and TRBJ1-2; TRBD1 might be the D (5 bases). The CDR3 is made up of 15 amino acids. V gave up 0 bases and J gave up 4 bases, with 12 bases separating them. Germline assignment: CDR1 MNHEY and CDR2 SVGEGT. The CDR3 reads CASSYSTGLSYGYTF. For the CDR3, the DNA is TGTGCCAGCAGTTACTCGACGGGACTCTCCTATGGCTACACCTTC.

The rearrangement links TRBV20-1 to TRBJ1-2; 8 bases fit TRBD1. The J segment lost 6 bases and the V segment lost 3 bases, leaving 6 bases of the junction unmatched. Per the germline V gene, CDR1 is DFQATT and CDR2 is SNEGSKA (reference sequence). The CDR3 contains 13 residues. The CDR3 protein is CSASHRGRHGYTF. The CDR3 DNA follows: TGCAGTGCTAGTCACAGGGGGAGGCATGGCTACACCTTC.

This clone showed up just a few times. For the CDR3, the DNA is TGTGCCACCAGCAGAGATCGTTTTAACAATCAGCCCCAGCATTTT. Protein sequence: CATSRDRFNNQPQHF. The chain has TRBV15 and TRBJ1-5; D gene unclear. Germline-derived CDR1 and CDR2 are LNHNV and YYDKDF (reference sequence). The CDR3 runs to 15 residues. Trimming took off 0 bases at V and 3 bases at J, with 9 bases between the two ends.

The chain recombines TRBV29-1 with TRBJ2-7; 8 bases are shared with TRBD1. The CDR3 contains 14 residues. V lost 4 bases to trimming and J lost 4 bases; unmatched junction nucleotides: 9. CDR1 and CDR2 from the germline V gene are SQVTM and ANQGSEA. The CDR3 DNA reads as TGCAGCGTTGTAGTAGCTCAGGGGGCATACGAGCAGTACTTC. Protein: CSVVVAQGAYEQYF.

The chain couples TRBV14 to TRBJ2-5; 9 bases are shared with TRBD1. The V and J ends lost 4 bases and 5 bases, in that order; junction bases with no gene match: 14. Looked up from germline, CDR1 is SGHDN and CDR2 is FVKESK. This CDR3 comprises 17 residues. The chain's CDR3 is CASSPRPPNRGLETQYF. In DNA form, the CDR3 reads TGTGCCAGCAGCCCCCGCCCCCCAAACAGGGGGCTGGAGACCCAGTACTTC.